This T cell receptor (beta chain) is drawn from a study of T cells in tuberculosis. At the level of the study: In South Africa, adults with active tuberculosis were compared with IGRA-negative and latently infected IGRA-positive adolescents.

Of note for this clone: The antigen is undetermined.

Study observations and caveats: Using the GMM-specific repertoire gave about 84% accuracy versus around 70% with motifs. Shorter CDR3-alpha in active tuberculosis partly drove smaller distances.

J gave up 8 bases and V 7 bases, and 5 bases lay outside the gene matches. CDR1 LNHDA and CDR2 SQIVND come from the germline V gene (reference sequence). There are 13 residues in the CDR3. Sequencing used immunoSEQ multiplex PCR; TCRdb keeps in-frame clones, though not all of them. The profile covers approximately 28,000 clones, with more than 85% appearing a single time and around 4.6% taken by the ten largest. The chain joins TRBV19 to TRBJ2-1, with 10 positions matching TRBD2. Sequenced sample: PBMCs. The source of this sequence is a donor between 10 and 35 years old with latent tuberculosis or without tuberculosis infection. The CDR3 here is CASKASGSHEQFF. The CDR3 coding sequence is TGTGCCAGTAAGGCTAGCGGGAGTCATGAGCAGTTCTTC.